One T cell receptor beta chain is described in this entry. Its antigen remains unknown. No cell sorting was done before RNA was extracted from the tissue. This record belongs to a study of tumor and adjacent non-tumor tissue in lung cancer. Across the study: On average, productive TCRbeta reads reached about 4.2 million per sample.

The study, taken as a whole, reports: Compared with tumor, normal lung showed significantly lower TCR diversity. Patients with more diverse tumor TCRs had worse survival.

The library came from three nested PCR rounds adapted from ARM-PCR protocols. TCRdb processed the multiplex PCR reads anew with MiXCR; each CDR3 protein has one entry. This table holds some 99,000 distinct CDR3 sequences, around 80% found once. Germline CDR1 MNHEY, CDR2 SVGAGI. Trimming cost V 2 bases and J 8 bases, with 12 bases left between them. This CDR3 contains 14 residues. Sample: lung tumor tissue. The chain joins TRBV6-5 to TRBJ1-4; no reliable D call. This TCR derives from a woman aged 60-70 years with non-small cell lung cancer. The CDR3 bases are TGTGCCAGCAGTTACGATCCGGCGCGGGAAAAACTGTTTTTT. Translated, it gives CASSYDPAREKLFF.